The T cell receptor beta chain under discussion was sequenced for a study of monozygotic twins with cystic fibrosis. Study-wide background: Roughly 3.2 micrograms of fragmented DNA underwent 15 PCR cycles for library preparation. Study-wide findings and caveats: Nucleotide-identical clonotype sharing was significantly higher within monozygotic CF twin pairs than between unrelated CF individuals.

Method: immunoSEQ multiplex PCR; TCRdb's copy keeps in-frame clones and lacks some. The repertoire holds approximately 8,700 clones, with about nine tenths as singletons. In regard to this clone: Its target is not known.

This CDR3 is 9 amino acids long. V dropped 7 bases and J dropped 11 bases, with 5 bases sitting between them. Germline V lookup: CDR1 MGHDK, CDR2 SYGVNS. This TCR came from a boy aged 2 to 9 with cystic fibrosis. The sample was blood. The chain recombines TRBV25-1 with TRBJ2-2; D is unclear. CDR3 nucleotide sequence: TGTGCCAGCACCCACGAGCTGTTTTTT. Translating it yields CASTHELFF.